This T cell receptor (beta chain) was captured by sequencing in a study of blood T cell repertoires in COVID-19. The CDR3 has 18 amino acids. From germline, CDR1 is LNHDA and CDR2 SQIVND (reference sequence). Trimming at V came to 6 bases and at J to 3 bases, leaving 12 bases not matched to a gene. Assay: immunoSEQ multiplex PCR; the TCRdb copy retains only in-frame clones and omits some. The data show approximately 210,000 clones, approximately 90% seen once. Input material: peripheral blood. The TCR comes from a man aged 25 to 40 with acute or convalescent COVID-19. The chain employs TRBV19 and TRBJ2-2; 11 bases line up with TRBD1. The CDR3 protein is CASSPKVWTGGYTGELFF. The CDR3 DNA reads TGTGCCAGTAGCCCTAAGGTATGGACAGGGGGCTACACCGGGGAGCTGTTTTTT.